These 27 T cell receptor beta chains were all obtained from the same sample, sequenced in a study of cytomegalovirus exposure and HLA in healthy donors. Assay: immunoSEQ multiplex PCR; the TCRdb copy retains only in-frame clones and omits some. Here the sample spans over 200,000 clones, approximately 80% being singletons. Sequencing was carried out using PBMCs. Source of these receptors: a woman aged 25 to 39 in good health and CMV-seropositive.

The rearrangement uses TRBV5-6 and TRBJ2-1; a possible D gene is TRBD2 (5 bases). This CDR3 contains 14 residues. CDR1 is SGHDT, CDR2 YYEEEE, per germline. Trimming pared 2 bases from V and 6 bases from J, leaving 12 bases between. In nucleotides, the CDR3 is TGTGCCAGCAGCTTCCTTAATGCGGGCAATGAGCAGTTCTTC. Its protein is CASSFLNAGNEQFF.

A single count supports this clone. The gene calls are TRBV7-2 and TRBJ2-7, with D possibly matching TRBD2 (6 bases). The V end lost 4 bases, the J end lost 0 bases, and 10 bases lay between the germline ends. CDR1 and CDR2 from the germline V gene are SGHTA and FQGNSA. The CDR3 totals 14 residues. CDR3 residues: CASSSRSGSYEQYF. CDR3 in DNA: TGTGCCAGCAGCTCGCGTAGCGGCTCCTACGAGCAGTACTTC.

This chain joins TRBV10-1 and TRBJ2-1; 7 bases are a match to TRBD2. CDR1 and CDR2 (germline): WNHNN, SYGVQD (reference sequence). Trimming removed 7 bases from V and 0 bases from J; junction bases left unmatched: 12. This CDR3 region has 17 residues. This CDR3 is CASIRDPSGSSYNEQFF. CDR3 nucleotides: TGCGCCAGCATTAGAGACCCTAGCGGCAGCTCCTACAATGAGCAGTTCTTC.

This clone has only one observation. This chain joins TRBV4-1 and TRBJ2-1; 12 bases line up with TRBD1. The V and J ends lost 7 bases and 5 bases, in that order; junction bases with no gene match: 6. The CDR3 totals 15 residues. Germline V gene lookup returns CDR1 MGHRA and CDR2 YSYEKL. As DNA, the CDR3 is TGCGCCAGCACCGGAGGGGACAGGGGGCACAATGAGCAGTTCTTC. Residues: CASTGGDRGHNEQFF.

This chain links TRBV25-1 with TRBJ1-4; 9 positions match TRBD1. The CDR3 sequence is 14 residues long. From germline, CDR1 is MGHDK and CDR2 SYGVNS. V gave up 4 bases and J gave up 8 bases; unmatched junction bases: 5. This CDR3 reads CASSATGGREKLFF. As DNA, the CDR3 is TGTGCCAGCAGTGCGACAGGGGGGAGGGAAAAACTGTTTTTT.

This chain links TRBV29-1 with TRBJ1-1, with no clear D. The V gene's germline CDR1 is SQVTM and CDR2 ANQGSEA. This CDR3 has 15 residues. Trimming removed 2 bases from V and 1 base from J, with 14 bases in between. In nucleotides, the CDR3 is TGCAGCGTTGAATTCCGGGAGAATCCGAACACTGAAGCTTTCTTT. Residues: CSVEFRENPNTEAFF.

This CDR3 is CASRPTGRQETQYF. CDR3 nucleotide sequence: TGTGCCAGCAGACCGACAGGGAGGCAAGAGACCCAGTACTTC. V is TRBV11-2 and J is TRBJ2-5, with D maybe TRBD1 (7 bases). Germline loops: CDR1 SGHAT, CDR2 FQNNGV. The CDR3 extends over 14 amino acids. Trimming removed 6 bases at V and 2 bases at J, with 13 bases between. Drawing the rest from reference TRBV11-2 and TRBJ2-5, the complete variable domain is EAGVAQSPRYKIIEKRQSVAFWCNPISGHATLYWYQQILGQGPKLLIQFQNNGVVDDSQLPKDRFSAERLKGVDSTLKIQPAKLEDSAVYLCASRPTGRQETQYFGPGTRLLVL.

The sample holds one count of this clone. The rearrangement joins TRBV27 to TRBJ2-7; D not certain. Germline V gives CDR1 MNHEY, CDR2 SMNVEV (reference sequence). The CDR3 contains 15 residues. The V end was cut by 10 bases, the J end by 5 bases, with 24 bases between. This CDR3 reads CATRWDWTQINEQYF. As DNA, the CDR3 is TGTGCCACCCGGTGGGATTGGACCCAGATCAACGAGCAGTACTTC.

V usage is TRBV30 and J usage is TRBJ2-7; D not certain. The germline gives CDR1 GTSNPN, CDR2 SVGIG (reference sequence). With 7 bases removed from V and 0 bases from J, the gap between germline ends came to 13 bases. The CDR3 length is 13 residues. CDR3 sequence reads: CASFGRSSYEQYF. The DNA of the CDR3 is TGTGCCTCCTTCGGGCGGAGCTCCTACGAGCAGTACTTC.

This clone was detected only once. V gene TRBV7-8 combines with J gene TRBJ1-4; a weak D match, TRBD1 (6 bases). Germline V gene data show CDR1 as SGHVS and CDR2 as FQNEAQ. The CDR3 runs 14 residues. V lost 6 bases and J lost 7, with 15 bases in between. CDR3 sequence reads: CASSPGTILEKLFF. The CDR3 DNA reads as TGTGCCAGCAGTCCCGGGACAATACTTGAAAAACTGTTTTTT. Filled out from reference TRBV7-8 and TRBJ1-4, the complete variable domain reads GAGVSQSPRYKVAKRGQDVALRCDPISGHVSLFWYQQALGQGPEFLTYFQNEAQLDKSGLPSDRFFAERPEGSVSTLKIQRTQQEDSAVYLCASSPGTILEKLFFGSGTQLSVL.

The CDR3 DNA reads as TGCGCCAGCAGCCCATTAGCGGGCCAGAGCTCCTACGAGCAGTACTTC. It specifies CASSPLAGQSSYEQYF. This chain joins TRBV5-1 and TRBJ2-7; TRBD2 matches 7 bases. The ends lost 4 bases at V and 0 bases at J; junction bases unmatched: 10. This CDR3 is 16 amino acids long. From germline, CDR1 is SGHRS and CDR2 YFSETQ.

This clone was counted once. The V and J genes are TRBV11-2 and TRBJ2-7; D is perhaps TRBD1 (6 bases). CDR3 length equals 13 residues. Trimming took 0 bases from V and 5 from J, leaving 8 bases between them. Germline V gives CDR1 SGHAT, CDR2 FQNNGV. CDR3 residues: CASSLDHRDEQYF. The CDR3 nucleotides read TGTGCCAGCAGCTTAGACCACAGGGACGAGCAGTACTTC. The entire variable domain, with the rest obtained from reference TRBV11-2 and TRBJ2-7, is as follows: EAGVAQSPRYKIIEKRQSVAFWCNPISGHATLYWYQQILGQGPKLLIQFQNNGVVDDSQLPKDRFSAERLKGVDSTLKIQPAKLEDSAVYLCASSLDHRDEQYFGPGTRLTVT.

This clone is a singleton in its sample. The V and J genes are TRBV29-1 and TRBJ2-5, with TRBD1 identical over 8 bases. The CDR3 runs to 16 residues. Per germline, CDR1 SQVTM and CDR2 ANQGSEA. The trim removed 2 bases at V and 4 bases at J, leaving 12 bases unmatched. The CDR3 nucleotides read TGCAGCGTTGAAATCCAGGCTTCCAGGGGGCGAGAGACCCAGTACTTC. This translates into CSVEIQASRGRETQYF.

The chain links TRBV4-2 to TRBJ2-1, with a weak D call TRBD2 (6 bases). V shed 4 bases and J shed 8 bases, with 12 bases lying between them. Germline assignment: CDR1 LGHNA and CDR2 YNFKEQ. This CDR3 is 13 amino acids long. For the CDR3, the DNA is TGTGCCAGCAGCCGGGAGGAGCAGGATGAGCAGTTCTTC. This codes for CASSREEQDEQFF.

The chain is built from TRBV29-1 and TRBJ1-2; D call uncertain. The germline V gene has CDR1 SQVTM and CDR2 ANQGSEA. V shed 7 bases and J shed 1 base, with 7 bases lying between them. CDR3 length: 11 residues. CDR3 amino acids: CSAEVNYGYTF. The CDR3 DNA is TGCAGCGCAGAGGTTAACTATGGCTACACCTTC.

The chain joins TRBV7-6 to TRBJ2-2; 8 bases are a match to TRBD2. Germline CDR1 reads SGHVS; CDR2 reads FNYEAQ. The CDR3 extends over 15 amino acids. J was trimmed by 7 bases and V by 3 bases; bases with no gene match: 7. The CDR3 DNA sequence: TGTGCCAGCAGCTTTACGGGAGGGCCTGGCGGGGAGCTGTTTTTT. Its translation: CASSFTGGPGGELFF. The full variable domain, with the rest looked up from reference TRBV7-6 and TRBJ2-2, is GAGVSQSPRYKVTKRGQDVALRCDPISGHVSLYWYRQALGQGPEFLTYFNYEAQQDKSGLPNDRFSAERPEGSISTLTIQRTEQRDSAMYRCASSFTGGPGGELFFGEGSRLTVL.

The chain has TRBV28 and TRBJ2-7; perhaps TRBD2 as D (7 bases). Trimming took 8 bases from V and 5 from J, leaving 16 bases between them. CDR1 MDHEN and CDR2 SYDVKM come from the germline V gene. There are 13 residues in the CDR3. The CDR3: CASQRGGGNEQYF. The DNA of the CDR3 is TGTGCCAGCCAGAGGGGAGGGGGGAACGAGCAGTACTTC.

The chain is built from TRBV12-5 and TRBJ1-2; D is uncertain. CDR3 length: 13 amino acids. With 7 bases removed from V and 6 bases from J, the gap between germline ends came to 15 bases. CDR1 and CDR2 (germline): LGHNT, FRNRAP. The CDR3: CASAPPTGHGYTF. CDR3 DNA: TGTGCTAGTGCCCCCCCCACGGGCCATGGCTACACCTTC. Combining the CDR3 with reference TRBV12-5 and TRBJ1-2 gives the whole variable domain DARVTQTPRHKVTEMGQEVTMRCQPILGHNTVFWYRQTMMQGLELLAYFRNRAPLDDSGMPKDRFSAEMPDATLATLKIQPSEPRDSAVYFCASAPPTGHGYTFGSGTRLTVV.

This clone was seen once. This sequence joins TRBV7-2 and TRBJ1-2; D remains unclear. Trimming shortened V by 3 bases and J by 4 bases, and 15 bases separated the two germline ends. Germline V CDR1 and CDR2: SGHTA, FQGNSA. This CDR3 has 15 residues. The CDR3, as DNA: TGTGCCAGCAGCTTGTGGCAGGCGGGGATCTATGGCTACACCTTC. Translation gives CASSLWQAGIYGYTF.

This chain connects TRBV13 to TRBJ2-7; TRBD1 or TRBD2 may be the D gene (6 bases each). The CDR3 is 15 residues long. Trimming shortened V by 7 bases and J by 0 bases, and 16 bases separated the two germline ends. Germline assignment: CDR1 PRHDT and CDR2 FYEKMQ (reference sequence). The CDR3 nucleotides read TGTGCCAGCACCCTGGGGGGCTATATCTCCTACGAGCAGTACTTC. It specifies CASTLGGYISYEQYF.

This clone was detected once. V is TRBV28 and J is TRBJ2-7; a weak D match, TRBD1 (6 bases). Germline V gives CDR1 MDHEN, CDR2 SYDVKM. The CDR3 extends over 14 amino acids. Trimming pared 8 bases from V and 0 bases from J, leaving 14 bases between. CDR3 sequence (DNA): TGTGCCAGCCTCAGGGGACGTGGCTCCTACGAGCAGTACTTC. Translated, it gives CASLRGRGSYEQYF.

The V and J genes are TRBV20-1 and TRBJ1-2; D not resolved. The germline V gene encodes CDR1 DFQATT and CDR2 SNEGSKA (reference sequence). The CDR3 contains 11 residues. Trimming stripped 7 bases from V and 4 bases from J, with 10 bases between. The CDR3 sequence: CSGGRGYGYTF. CDR3 coding DNA: TGCAGTGGTGGGAGAGGCTATGGCTACACCTTC.

This clone appeared a few times. The chain recombines TRBV5-6 with TRBJ2-7; maybe TRBD1 (6 bases). CDR1 and CDR2 from the germline V gene are SGHDT and YYEEEE. Trimming left V 4 bases short and J 0 bases short, with 14 bases between. The CDR3 loop spans 15 amino acids. CDR3 nucleotides: TGTGCCAGCAGCCCATTCTGGGGGCTCTCCTACGAGCAGTACTTC. Its protein product is CASSPFWGLSYEQYF.

The chain combines TRBV2 with TRBJ2-6; possibly TRBD1 for D (5 bases). The germline gives CDR1 SNHLY, CDR2 FYNNEI. The length of the CDR3 is 15 residues. Deletions cut 6 bases from V and 3 bases from J, with 12 bases between. This CDR3 reads CASSQQARGANVLTF. In nucleotides, the CDR3 is TGTGCCAGCAGCCAACAGGCTCGTGGGGCCAACGTCCTGACTTTC.

The table lists this clone with a count of one. V and J are TRBV30 and TRBJ2-7, with 9 bases identical to TRBD1. J gave up 5 bases and V 3 bases, and 11 bases lay outside the gene matches. Germline values: CDR1 GTSNPN, CDR2 SVGIG (reference sequence). The length of the CDR3 is 15 residues. The CDR3 is CAWSAADRGSDEQYF. The DNA for the CDR3 is TGTGCCTGGAGCGCAGCCGACAGGGGGTCGGACGAGCAGTACTTC.

This clone showed up just a few times. The J gene is TRBJ2-3, the V gene TRBV18; 7 bases map to TRBD2. Germline assignment: CDR1 KGHSH and CDR2 LQKENI. CDR3 length equals 14 residues. Unmatched junction bases numbered 4, after V lost 5 bases and J lost 2 bases. The CDR3: CASSFGTNTDTQYF. The CDR3 DNA reads TGTGCCAGCTCATTTGGGACTAACACAGATACGCAGTATTTT.

This chain connects TRBV28 to TRBJ2-7; possibly TRBD2 for D (6 bases). Trimming cost V 1 base and J 5 bases, with 21 bases left between them. The CDR3 has 17 amino acids. The V gene's germline CDR1 is MDHEN and CDR2 SYDVKM. The CDR3 sequence: CASSLYTGSSVVDEQYF. DNA of the CDR3: TGTGCCAGCAGTTTATATACAGGATCTAGCGTAGTTGACGAGCAGTACTTC.